Described below is a single T cell receptor beta chain sequence and its context. Its antigen is not identified. Vbeta (60) and Jbeta (13) primers were used in the PCR. Libraries were prepared by immunoSEQ multiplex PCR; TCRdb keeps only in-frame clonotypes and omits some of them. This sample has 170,000 or so clones, with 80% found just once. This CDR3 contains 15 residues. Trimming pared 0 bases from V and 4 bases from J, leaving 12 bases between. CDR1 MNHEY and CDR2 SVGAGI come from the germline V gene. This entry comes from a study of cytomegalovirus exposure and HLA in healthy donors. Turning to the study itself: Early released data had around 79 million unique TCRs, all coming from HLA-typed donors.

Study observations and caveats: Per a prior analysis, the majority of TCR beta V segments were productive roughly 90% or roughly 30% of the time. Being indistinguishable, some V segments were excluded, TRBV6-2 and TRBV6-3 among them. For most subjects, TCR beta sequences were reported to predict HLA-A and HLA-B alleles with accuracy.

Material for sequencing was PBMCs. This chain uses TRBV6-5 with TRBJ1-1, with D tentatively TRBD1 (5 bases). The receptor's source is a male donor in good health and CMV-seropositive. CDR3 residues: CASSYSKGIPTEAFF. The DNA for the CDR3 is TGTGCCAGCAGTTACTCGAAGGGGATCCCCACTGAAGCTTTCTTT.